This is a list of T cell receptor beta chains from one sample in a study of T cells in Graves' hyperthyroidism and ophthalmopathy. TCRdb re-called the multiplex PCR reads through MiXCR, storing one row per CDR3 protein. The table lists approximately 620,000 distinct CDR3 sequences, around 13% of them singletons, with almost 6% in the top ten. The sequencing sample was made of blood. Source of these receptors: a woman in her twenties or thirties with Graves' hyperthyroidism that later progressed to Graves' ophthalmopathy. The CDR3 runs from the conserved cysteine through the conserved F or W. The D gene is left open where the match is weak. The size field is filled for only some rows; it gives once, few, many or a size class.

TRBV27	NA	TRBJ2-2	many	11	TGTGCCAGCTCCGGGGCCGGGGAGCTGTTTTTT	CASSGAGELFF
TRBV19	TRBD1	TRBJ1-5	NA	13	TGTGCCAGCACCGACAGGGGCGGACAGCCCCAGCATTTT	CASTDRGGQPQHF
TRBV12-5	TRBD1	TRBJ2-1	many	17	TGTGCTAGTGGTTTGGTAGGCATGGGGACAGGTGGAAATGAGCAGTTCTTC	CASGLVGMGTGGNEQFF
TRBV20-1	NA	TRBJ2-5	NA	14	TGCAGTGCATCCTCCGAAAGTTCTCAAGAGACCCAGTACTTC	CSASSESSQETQYF
TRBV4-1	NA	TRBJ2-7	few	17	TGCGCCAGCAGCCAGAGATGGGGACGGGAGAGCTCCTACGAGCAGTACTTC	CASSQRWGRESSYEQYF
TRBV11-3	NA	TRBJ1-6	few	12	TGTGCCAGCAGGGAGATTAATTCACCCCTCCACTTT	CASREINSPLHF
TRBV5-4	NA	TRBJ2-7	NA	13	TGTGCCAGCAGCCCGGGCACGGCCAGCGAGCAGTACTTC	CASSPGTASEQYF
TRBV6-2/TRBV6-3	TRBD2	TRBJ2-1	few	14	TGTGCCTCTGGGCCGGACGGGGGGTCCGATGAGCAGTTCTTC	CASGPDGGSDEQFF
TRBV6-5	NA	TRBJ2-7	many	15	TGTGCCAGCAGTTACGAAACGGGGCTTTTCTACGAGCAGTACTTC	CASSYETGLFYEQYF
TRBV7-2	NA	TRBJ2-7	many	15	TGTGCCAGCAGCTCCTCTCAGATAGTATCGGGCGAGCAGTACTTC	CASSSSQIVSGEQYF
TRBV29-1	NA	TRBJ1-5	few	11	TGCAGCGTGGGGGGGAATCAGCCCCAGCATTTT	CSVGGNQPQHF
TRBV30	TRBD2	TRBJ2-1	few	13	TGTGCCGGGCGACTAGCGGGCCACAATGAGCAGTTCTTC	CAGRLAGHNEQFF
TRBV20-1	NA	TRBJ2-4	many	14	TGCAGTTCTAGGGAAGGAGGGACCAAAAACATTCAGTACTTC	CSSREGGTKNIQYF
TRBV20-1	TRBD2	TRBJ2-1	many	13	TGCAGTGCTTGGCTAGCGGGAGTGAATGAGCAGTTCTTC	CSAWLAGVNEQFF
TRBV30	NA	TRBJ2-3	many	13	TGTGCCTGGAGTCCGGGACTCACAGATACGCAGTATTTT	CAWSPGLTDTQYF
TRBV12-3/TRBV12-4	TRBD1	TRBJ2-2	many	16	TGTGCCAGCAGTCCCGGGACAGGGGGTTTGACCGGGGAGCTGTTTTTT	CASSPGTGGLTGELFF
TRBV19	TRBD1	TRBJ1-2	many	16	TGTGCCAGTACCCCGAGATCGGACAGGATTTCTTATGGCTACACCTTC	CASTPRSDRISYGYTF
TRBV7-8	TRBD1	TRBJ1-2	many	15	TGTGCCAGCAGCCCGCACAGGGGGATCGCTTACGGCTACACCTTC	CASSPHRGIAYGYTF
TRBV4-1	NA	TRBJ2-1	few	14	TGCGCCAGCAGCCAAGAACCAAGCTACAATGAGCAGTTCTTC	CASSQEPSYNEQFF
TRBV2	NA	TRBJ2-2	many	14	TGTGCCAGCAGTGACCCAGGGTGGACCGGGGAGCTGTTTTTT	CASSDPGWTGELFF
TRBV28	TRBD1	TRBJ2-2	many	17	TGTGCCAGCAGTGGGGACAGGGGGAGTTGGGACACCGGGGAGCTGTTTTTT	CASSGDRGSWDTGELFF
TRBV2	TRBD1	TRBJ1-2	many	14	TGTGCCAGCAGTGGAGGACAGGGCACTCGTGGCTACACCTTC	CASSGGQGTRGYTF
TRBV29-1	NA	TRBJ2-7	many	13	TGCAGCGTTGGAAACAGCCCGTCCTACGAGCAGTACTTC	CSVGNSPSYEQYF
TRBV3-1	TRBD2	TRBJ2-7	many	14	TGTGCCAGCAGCCAGAGCGGGGGACTGACCGGGCAGTACTTC	CASSQSGGLTGQYF
TRBV3-1	NA	TRBJ2-1	many	12	TGTGCCAGCAGCCACGCGGGACCAGAGCAGTTCTTC	CASSHAGPEQFF
TRBV5-6	NA	TRBJ1-1	NA	15	TGTGCCAGCAGCTTAGAGATGCACATGAACACTGAAGCTTTCTTT	CASSLEMHMNTEAFF
TRBV12-5	NA	TRBJ2-1	few	15	TGTGCTAGTGGGGGACTGGGAGGCCCCAACAATGAGCAGTTCTTC	CASGGLGGPNNEQFF
TRBV28	TRBD1	TRBJ1-1	many	16	TGTGCCAGCAGTTCAAGGACAGGGTATATGAACACTGAAGCTTTCTTT	CASSSRTGYMNTEAFF
TRBV27	TRBD2	TRBJ2-1	many	18	TGTGCCAGCAGTTCCCCGGGACTAGCGGGAGGGATTTACAATGAGCAGTTCTTC	CASSSPGLAGGIYNEQFF
TRBV6-2/TRBV6-3	NA	TRBJ1-1	many	15	TGTGCCAGCGGGGGCCGCACTTCCACCTACACTGAAGCTTTCTTT	CASGGRTSTYTEAFF
TRBV7-2	TRBD2	TRBJ2-5	many	16	TGTGCCAGCAGCTTAAGAAGCGGGAGATCGGTAGAGACCCAGTACTTC	CASSLRSGRSVETQYF
TRBV29-1	TRBD1	TRBJ2-5	many	14	TGCAGCGTGGAGCCGGGACAGGGCTTGCAGACCCAGTACTTC	CSVEPGQGLQTQYF
TRBV19	NA	TRBJ1-2	NA	15	TGTGCCAGTAGTATTGCCCGATCACCTAACTATGGCTACACCTTC	CASSIARSPNYGYTF
TRBV6-1	TRBD2	TRBJ2-3	NA	17	TGTGCCAGCAGTGAAGGTCGGTCTAGCGGGTACACAGATACGCAGTATTTT	CASSEGRSSGYTDTQYF
TRBV12-3/TRBV12-4	NA	TRBJ2-7	NA	18	TGTGCCAGCAGCGTCGTCTCTAGCCCCCCGTATACTTCCTACGAGCAGTACTTC	CASSVVSSPPYTSYEQYF
TRBV12-3/TRBV12-4	NA	TRBJ2-7	many	13	TGTGCCAGCAGCCTGGACTGGCGGCACGAGCAGTACTTC	CASSLDWRHEQYF
TRBV20-1	TRBD1	TRBJ1-1	few	13	TGCAGTGCCCTTTCAGGGGGCCACACTGAAGCTTTCTTT	CSALSGGHTEAFF
TRBV3-1	NA	TRBJ1-5	NA	16	TGTGCCAGCAGCCAAGGGGGTTCATTAGCAAATCAGCCCCAGCATTTT	CASSQGGSLANQPQHF
TRBV29-1	TRBD1	TRBJ2-1	many	17	TGCAGCGTTGTGACCTTGGACAGGGCCTTGACATACAATGAGCAGTTCTTC	CSVVTLDRALTYNEQFF
TRBV19	TRBD1	TRBJ1-5	NA	15	TGTGCCAGTAGTCCCCAGGGGGGGATCGGACAGCCCCAGCATTTT	CASSPQGGIGQPQHF
TRBV28	NA	TRBJ2-3	many	13	TGTGCCAGCAGTCGACAGGGAGGAGATACGCAGTATTTT	CASSRQGGDTQYF
TRBV6-1	NA	TRBJ1-1	many	12	TGTGCCAGCACCGCAGTGAACACTGAAGCTTTCTTT	CASTAVNTEAFF
TRBV3-1	NA	TRBJ1-1	many	14	TGTGCCAGCAGTCTAAGTGGCGCGGCCACTGAAGCTTTCTTT	CASSLSGAATEAFF
TRBV2	TRBD2	TRBJ2-1	many	17	TGTGCCAGCAGTGATCGGACTAGCGGGGCCTCCTACAATGAGCAGTTCTTC	CASSDRTSGASYNEQFF
TRBV20-1	NA	TRBJ2-7	NA	14	TGCAGTGCTAGAAATCGGGGGGCGCCGAACGAGCAGTACTTC	CSARNRGAPNEQYF
TRBV27	TRBD1	TRBJ1-1	NA	15	TGTGCCAGCAGTGCAGCGACAGGGGGGAACACTGAAGCTTTCTTT	CASSAATGGNTEAFF
TRBV5-1	TRBD1	TRBJ2-2	NA	13	TGCGCCGGGCGGGACAGGGACACCGGGGAGCTGTTTTTT	CAGRDRDTGELFF
TRBV15	NA	TRBJ2-5	many	15	TGTGCCACCAGCAGTGTGGGGGACCCGGGCGAGACCCAGTACTTC	CATSSVGDPGETQYF
TRBV20-1	TRBD2	TRBJ2-2	few	15	TGCAGTGCTAGAGCACTAGCGCAAAACACCGGGGAGCTGTTTTTT	CSARALAQNTGELFF
TRBV6-5	TRBD1	TRBJ1-6	many	16	TGTGCCAGCAGTACTACGGACAGGGGGTATAATTCACCCCTCCACTTT	CASSTTDRGYNSPLHF
TRBV5-5	TRBD2	TRBJ2-1	NA	16	TGTGCCAGCAGCATGAGCGGGAGCCTTTCCTACAATGAGCAGTTCTTC	CASSMSGSLSYNEQFF
TRBV5-1	NA	TRBJ1-6	many	17	TGCGCCAGCAGCTTGGGCCAAGTGGGGGCTTATAATTCACCCCTCCACTTT	CASSLGQVGAYNSPLHF